These 19 T cell receptor beta chains came from one sample sequenced in a study of human T cells and chemical hapten exposure. Unfractionated whole blood yielded total RNA. TCRdb fed the 5' RACE reads into MiXCR, producing one record per CDR3 protein. This sample has under 150,000 distinct CDR3 sequences, with around a fifth found just once. Receptors originate from a human donor in good health.

The rearrangement links TRBV29-1 to TRBJ2-5; D gene uncertain. Trimming took off 4 bases at V and 0 bases at J, with 15 bases between the two ends. The germline V gene encodes CDR1 SQVTM and CDR2 ANQGSEA. CDR3 length equals 15 residues. The CDR3 DNA is TGCAGCGTTGGACCGGGCAGGCTGTACCAAGAGACCCAGTACTTC. It codes for CSVGPGRLYQETQYF.

This clonotype was detected a few times. This chain links TRBV9 with TRBJ2-5, with TRBD2 identical over 7 bases. Trimming took 4 bases from V and 2 from J; bases not matched to a gene: 8. Germline V gene lookup returns CDR1 SGDLS and CDR2 YYNGEE. This CDR3 is built from 15 residues. The CDR3 nucleotides are TGTGCCAGCAGCCCGTCGGGGGGACTTCAAGAGACCCAGTACTTC. It is translated as CASSPSGGLQETQYF.

This clonotype was counted between two and nine times. The chain carries TRBV5-1 and TRBJ1-1; 8 bases are shared with TRBD1. Unmatched junction bases numbered 1, after V lost 4 bases and J lost 8 bases. Germline V gene lookup returns CDR1 SGHRS and CDR2 YFSETQ. CDR3 length equals 11 residues. CDR3 loop: CASSTGGEAFF. DNA of the CDR3: TGCGCCAGCAGCACAGGGGGGGAAGCTTTCTTT.

J is TRBJ2-3 and V is TRBV20-1; 7 nucleotides align to TRBD2. There are 15 residues in the CDR3. CDR1 is DFQATT, CDR2 SNEGSKA, per germline (reference sequence). The trim removed 7 bases at V and 3 bases at J, leaving 13 bases unmatched. The CDR3, as DNA: TGCAGTGTCCACCATGGGAGGGCGGGGACAGATACGCAGTATTTT. Translating it yields CSVHHGRAGTDTQYF.

This clonotype was picked up a small number of times. The gene calls are TRBV6-1 and TRBJ2-3; D is unclear. V was clipped by 1 base and J by 6 bases, with 17 bases between them. Germline loops: CDR1 MNHNS, CDR2 SASEGT. This CDR3 region has 16 residues. The CDR3 reads CASSEDARINWDTQYF. The CDR3 DNA reads as TGTGCCAGCAGTGAAGACGCTAGGATTAACTGGGATACGCAGTATTTT.

The chain uses TRBV27 and TRBJ2-7, with TRBD2 matching over 8 bases. Germline assignment: CDR1 MNHEY and CDR2 SMNVEV (reference sequence). The V and J ends lost 6 bases and 11 bases, in that order; junction bases with no gene match: 21. This CDR3 spans 16 amino acids. As DNA, the CDR3 is TGTGCCAGCAGCCTTATTGGGCGGGGGATGCGGGAGGAGGAGTACTTC. Protein product: CASSLIGRGMREEEYF.

This clonotype has only a few counts. The CDR3 sequence: CASSITGQAIANTYEQYF. DNA of the CDR3: TGTGCCAGCTCCATCACGGGGCAGGCCATAGCGAATACCTACGAGCAGTACTTC. The rearrangement joins TRBV11-1 to TRBJ2-7, with D tentatively TRBD1 or TRBD2 (5 bases each). CDR1 SGHAT and CDR2 FQDESV come from the germline V gene (reference sequence). Deletions cut 8 bases from V and 2 bases from J, with 28 bases between. This CDR3 contains 18 residues.

This clonotype was seen only a few times. V and J are TRBV5-1 and TRBJ2-2, with TRBD2 matching over 7 bases. V shed 5 bases and J 0 bases; nucleotides not matched to a gene: 4. Germline V gives CDR1 SGHRS, CDR2 YFSETQ. The CDR3 is 15 amino acids. CDR3 sequence: CASRGDYANTGELFF. In DNA form, the CDR3 reads TGCGCCAGCAGGGGGGACTATGCGAACACCGGGGAGCTGTTTTTT.

This clonotype was observed a few times. J is TRBJ2-5 and V is TRBV5-1; TRBD2 matches 11 bases. Per germline, CDR1 SGHRS and CDR2 YFSETQ. The CDR3 has 15 residues. The ends lost 1 base at V and 4 bases at J; junction bases unmatched: 3. Here the CDR3 reads CASSLLAGGGETQYF. The DNA of the CDR3 is TGCGCCAGCAGCTTGCTAGCGGGAGGAGGAGAGACCCAGTACTTC.

This clonotype was counted many times. This chain connects TRBV20-1 to TRBJ2-3; possible D gene TRBD2, 6 bases. The CDR3 spans 14 residues. The V end lost 3 bases, the J end lost 1 base, and 11 bases lay between the germline ends. From germline, CDR1 is DFQATT and CDR2 SNEGSKA (reference sequence). CDR3 region: CSARLASGTDTQYF. The CDR3 DNA reads TGCAGTGCTAGGTTGGCTAGCGGCACAGATACGCAGTATTTT.

This clonotype has a handful of counts. J is TRBJ2-5 and V is TRBV10-2; D uncertain. The CDR3 runs to 13 residues. V lost 4 bases and J 2 bases, leaving 8 bases between the germline ends. Germline V lookup: CDR1 WSHSY, CDR2 SAAADI. As DNA, the CDR3 is TGCGCCAGCAGTGGACACCCTCAAGAGACCCAGTACTTC. Translation gives CASSGHPQETQYF.

The chain links TRBV5-6 to TRBJ1-6; D possibly corresponds to TRBD1 (6 bases). The CDR3 loop spans 13 amino acids. Trimming took 4 bases from V and 8 from J, leaving 10 bases between them. Germline-derived CDR1 and CDR2 are SGHDT and YYEEEE. The CDR3 DNA reads as TGTGCCAGCAGCCGACAGGACTATTCACCCCTCCACTTT. Protein sequence: CASSRQDYSPLHF. The entire variable domain, with the rest obtained from reference TRBV5-6 and TRBJ1-6, is as follows: DAGVTQSPTHLIKTRGQQVTLRCSPKSGHDTVSWYQQALGQGPQFIFQYYEEEERQRGNFPDRFSGHQFPNYSSELNVNALLLGDSALYLCASSRQDYSPLHFGNGTRLTVT.

This clonotype occurred a few times. V gene TRBV29-1 combines with J gene TRBJ2-7; maybe TRBD2 (7 bases). CDR1 and CDR2 (germline): SQVTM, ANQGSEA. V lost 7 bases and J 5 bases, leaving 18 bases between the germline ends. CDR3 size: 13 residues. The CDR3 region has the DNA TGCAGCGCCGGAGGGGGGGGGCGGAACGAGCAGTACTTC. Translating it yields CSAGGGGRNEQYF.

The V call is TRBV5-1, the J call TRBJ1-1; TRBD1 matches 10 bases. The length of the CDR3 is 16 residues. The J segment lost 0 bases and the V segment lost 0 bases, leaving 2 bases of the junction unmatched. Germline CDR1 is SGHRS and CDR2 is YFSETQ. The CDR3 DNA follows: TGCGCCAGCAGCTTGGGGGACAGGGGCCTGAACACTGAAGCTTTCTTT. Its translation is CASSLGDRGLNTEAFF.

The CDR3 DNA reads as TGTGCCAGCAGTTCGAGCCTTTTTCCCTACGAGCAGTACTTC. Amino acids: CASSSSLFPYEQYF. The V gene is TRBV12-3 or TRBV12-4, the J gene TRBJ2-7; no definite D call. Between the trimmed V and J ends, which lost 4 bases and 2 bases, there was a span of 12 bases. This CDR3 is 14 amino acids long.

V usage is TRBV5-1 and J usage is TRBJ2-7; 7 positions agree with TRBD1. Per the germline V gene, CDR1 is SGHRS and CDR2 is YFSETQ. J gave up 6 bases and V 0 bases, and 6 bases lay outside the gene matches. The CDR3 has 14 amino acids. The CDR3 reads CASSLDRGPSEQYF. For the CDR3, the DNA is TGCGCCAGCAGCTTGGACAGGGGCCCAAGCGAGCAGTACTTC. The whole variable domain, filled in from reference TRBV5-1 and TRBJ2-7, reads KAGVTQTPRYLIKTRGQQVTLSCSPISGHRSVSWYQQTPGQGLQFLFEYFSETQRNKGNFPGRFSGRQFSNSRSEMNVSTLELGDSALYLCASSLDRGPSEQYFGPGTRLTVT.

In this sample, this clonotype turned up a few times. The chain couples TRBV28 to TRBJ2-7; 9 bases are shared with TRBD2. Losses at the gene ends were 6 bases for V and 4 bases for J; bases not matched to a gene: 13. The V gene's germline CDR1 is MDHEN and CDR2 SYDVKM. The CDR3 length is 16 residues. The chain's CDR3 is CASSSPRLAGRYEQYF. The CDR3 DNA reads as TGTGCCAGCAGCTCCCCAAGGCTAGCGGGACGTTACGAGCAGTACTTC.

This clonotype was picked up a small number of times. V is TRBV28 and J is TRBJ1-2; 7 bases line up with TRBD1. CDR1 and CDR2 from the germline V gene are MDHEN and SYDVKM. V was clipped by 8 bases and J by 4 bases; unmatched bases: 10. CDR3 length equals 14 residues. This CDR3 is CASSAPGTVYGYTF. The CDR3 coding sequence is TGTGCCAGCTCCGCCCCCGGGACAGTCTATGGCTACACCTTC.

At least ten counts were recorded for this clonotype. The chain joins TRBV5-5 to TRBJ1-5; no reliable D call. In germline, CDR1 is SGHKS, CDR2 YYEKEE (reference sequence). This CDR3 has 13 residues. V lost 0 bases, J lost 6 bases, and 7 bases lay in between. The CDR3 is CASSLERFQPQHF. In DNA, the CDR3 is TGTGCCAGCAGCTTGGAACGGTTTCAGCCCCAGCATTTT.